Described below is a single TCR beta chain sequence and its context. Its antigen remains unidentified. The data belong to a study of radiotherapy plus CTLA-4 blockade in lung cancer. At the level of the study: Objective responses were observed in less than 20% of patients, and disease control was achieved by over 30%. The study's findings and limits: TCR clones of tumor origin grew in blood after radiotherapy plus ipilimumab. Reports identified early blood T cell clone dynamics, with interferon-beta, as the best response predictor.

With 7 bases removed from V and 5 bases from J, the gap between germline ends came to 17 bases. Germline values: CDR1 MNHEY, CDR2 SVGAGI. The CDR3 spans 14 residues. Assay: immunoSEQ multiplex PCR; the TCRdb copy retains only in-frame clones and omits some. This sample has over 95,000 clones, with approximately 74% found just once. This sequence originates from a human donor with non-small cell lung cancer who had a partial response to radiotherapy plus ipilimumab. Some clones in this sample may be carry-over from other donors' samples. The chain links TRBV6-5 to TRBJ1-1; perhaps TRBD1 as D (6 bases). Sequences were derived from peripheral blood, sampled from a patient treated with radiotherapy plus ipilimumab. The CDR3 reads CASISARGGTEAFF. The DNA of the CDR3 is TGTGCCAGCATCTCGGCACGAGGGGGAACTGAAGCTTTCTTT.